Listed below are T cell receptor beta chains from one sample, sequenced in a study of blood T cell repertoires in COVID-19. Some clones are missing from TCRdb's copy, which holds only in-frame ones; the method was immunoSEQ multiplex PCR. The table records some 58,000 clones, just over 85% of them present only once. The sample was peripheral blood. Receptors originate from a man aged 40-55 years with acute or convalescent COVID-19. Both conserved end residues are part of each CDR3. D genes are given only for firm matches. Clone size appears in some rows only: once, few, many, or a class for an expanded clone.

d_call j_call v_call clone_size cdr3_nt cdr3_aa
TRBD2 TRBJ2-5 TRBV3-1/TRBV3-2 . TGTGCCAGCAGCCCGGGGGGGCGAGAGACCCAGTACTTC CASSPGGRETQYF
. TRBJ1-4 TRBV2 once TGTGCCAGCAGTTCTTTTCGGGGGAGTGAAAAACTGTTTTTT CASSSFRGSEKLFF
TRBD1 TRBJ1-2 TRBV18 . TGTGCCAGCTCACAGGTCCCCGGGACAGGACTCTTATATGGCTACACCTTC CASSQVPGTGLLYGYTF
. TRBJ2-1 TRBV6-1 . TGTGCCAGCAGTGTAAGACCCGGGACATCAAACAATGAGCAGTTCTTC CASSVRPGTSNNEQFF
TRBD2 TRBJ2-7 TRBV10-1 few TGCGCCAGCAGTGACGGGGGGGCGGACGAGCAGTACTTC CASSDGGADEQYF
TRBD2 TRBJ2-5 TRBV3-1/TRBV3-2 few TGTGCCAGCAGCCAAGATACCAAGCGGGGAGGAACCCAGTACTTC CASSQDTKRGGTQYF
. TRBJ2-5 TRBV10-3 few TGTGCCATCAGAAGGCAGGGTCAGGAGACCCAGTACTTC CAIRRQGQETQYF
. TRBJ2-4 TRBV4-1 . TGCGCCAGCAGCCAAGTTCCAGGGCTGGGGGCTGTAGCCAAAAACATTCAGTACTTC CASSQVPGLGAVAKNIQYF
. TRBJ1-2 TRBV24-1 . TGTGCCACCAGTCCTCGGGGAGGTAACTATGGCTACACCTTC CATSPRGGNYGYTF
TRBD1 TRBJ1-2 TRBV10-3 once TGTGCCATCTCTACAGGGGGTAACTATGGCTACACCTTC CAISTGGNYGYTF
. TRBJ1-2 TRBV28 . TGTGCCAGCAGTCCCTCGGCAGGGAACTATGGCTACACCTTC CASSPSAGNYGYTF
TRBD1 TRBJ1-2 TRBV6-5 . TGTGCCAGCCGGGGGACAGGGGCATCTTGGTCTGGCTACACCTTC CASRGTGASWSGYTF
. TRBJ1-4 TRBV3-1/TRBV3-2 . TGTGCCAGCAGCCCCGTCGGGGTAACTAATGAAAAACTGTTTTTT CASSPVGVTNEKLFF
. TRBJ1-3 TRBV21-1 . TGTGCCAGCAGCAAAACGCAGGGCGGATACACCATATATTTT CASSKTQGGYTIYF
TRBD1 TRBJ1-4 TRBV5-4 . TGTGCCAGCAGCCAGGACAGGGGAGAGGAAAAACTGTTTTTT CASSQDRGEEKLFF
. TRBJ1-1 TRBV5-4 . TGTGCCAGCAGCTTGACCAAGCTGAACACTGAAGCTTTCTTT CASSLTKLNTEAFF
. TRBJ2-3 TRBV27 . TGTGCCAGCAGTCCCCGGGTAGCGAGGCACTATTCTAGCACAGATACGCAGTATTTT CASSPRVARHYSSTDTQYF
TRBD1 TRBJ2-5 TRBV9 . TGTGCCAGCACGACAGGGCAAAACCCACAAGAGACCCAGTACTTC CASTTGQNPQETQYF
. TRBJ2-2 TRBV29-1 medium-sized TGCAGCGTTGACCGAGAGGGGAACACCGGGGAGCTGTTTTTT CSVDREGNTGELFF
. TRBJ1-2 TRBV5-8 . TGTGCCAGCAGCTTGGGGTGGCCCGGGAGAGGCTACACCTTC CASSLGWPGRGYTF
TRBD1 TRBJ2-2 TRBV5-6 once TGTGCCAGCAGCCCTGGAACAGGGGGCGGATCCGGGGAGCTGTTTTTT CASSPGTGGGSGELFF
TRBD2 TRBJ2-3 TRBV11-3 . TGTGCCAGCAGGTCAAAGACTAGCGGGGGCACAGATACGCAGTATTTT CASRSKTSGGTDTQYF
TRBD1 TRBJ1-2 TRBV6-6 . TGTGCCAGCAGTTACCGCCCGGGACAGGGTATGGGGGGCTACACCTTC CASSYRPGQGMGGYTF
. TRBJ1-5 TRBV2 . TGTGCCAGCGGAGACGGCAGTCAGCCCCAGCATTTT CASGDGSQPQHF
. TRBJ1-5 TRBV24-1 . TGTGCCACCAGTGATTCAACAGTTAGCAATCAGCCCCAGCATTTT CATSDSTVSNQPQHF
TRBD1 TRBJ1-3 TRBV2 . TGTGCCAGCAGTTATACCGGGACAGAAACCGGGGACACCATATATTTT CASSYTGTETGDTIYF
. TRBJ1-1 TRBV29-1 . TGCAGCGCCGCAAGGGGGAACACTGAAGCTTTCTTT CSAARGNTEAFF
TRBD2 TRBJ2-1 TRBV19 . TGTGCCAGTAGTATGTGGGAGGGAAGCTCCTACAATGAGCAGTTCTTC CASSMWEGSSYNEQFF
. TRBJ2-3 TRBV11-2 once TGTGCCAGCAGCTTACCGACAGATACGCAGTATTTT CASSLPTDTQYF
. TRBJ1-6 TRBV6-5 . TGTGCCAGCAGCCAACTACGAAACCCGAATTCACCCCTCCACTTT CASSQLRNPNSPLHF
. TRBJ1-2 TRBV6-5 . TGTGCCAGCAGCGGCGGGGGAAAAGACTATGGCTACACCTTC CASSGGGKDYGYTF
. TRBJ1-1 TRBV14 . TGTGCCAGCAGTTCAACTATGAACACTGAAGCTTTCTTT CASSSTMNTEAFF
. TRBJ1-1 TRBV6-6 . TGTGCCAGCAGCCGCTATGTTGTCGCTGACACTGAAGCTTTCTTT CASSRYVVADTEAFF
. TRBJ1-5 TRBV19 . TGTGCCAGTAGTCGGTCGAATCAGCCCCAGCATTTT CASSRSNQPQHF
. TRBJ1-5 TRBV6-4 . TGTGCCAGCAGTGACCGGAGGGCCTCTGGGGATCAGCCCCAGCATTTT CASSDRRASGDQPQHF
. TRBJ2-7 TRBV5-4 . TGTGCCAGCAGCTTGGGAGGGTTTTACGAGCAGTACTTC CASSLGGFYEQYF
TRBD1 TRBJ1-6 TRBV4-1 . TGCGCCAGCAGCCAACCTAGACAGGGGAGGAGAGAGGTCTACTTT CASSQPRQGRREVYF
. TRBJ1-2 TRBV6-5 . TGTGCCAGCAGTTACTCGAGACTTATAGATGGCTACACCTTC CASSYSRLIDGYTF
. TRBJ1-4 TRBV3-1/TRBV3-2 . TGTGCCAGCAGCAAGCTACAGGGTGGTAATGAAAAACTGTTTTTT CASSKLQGGNEKLFF
. TRBJ1-1 TRBV24-1 once TGTGCCACCAGTGATCCCTCGACAGCGGAAGCTTTCTTT CATSDPSTAEAFF
. TRBJ2-3 TRBV12-3/TRBV12-4 . TGTGCCAGCAGTTATGACACGTATACGCAGTATTTT CASSYDTYTQYF
TRBD2 TRBJ2-4 TRBV3-1/TRBV3-2 . TGTGCCAGCAGCCGGCTAGCGGGGGAAAACATTCAGTACTTC CASSRLAGENIQYF
. TRBJ1-2 TRBV25-1 . TGTGCCAGCAGTGAATCGAGGCTAGAAGTTGGCTACACCTTC CASSESRLEVGYTF
TRBD1 TRBJ1-2 TRBV2 few TGTGCCAGCAGATCAGGGACAGGGGCCTATGGCTACACCTTC CASRSGTGAYGYTF
TRBD2 TRBJ2-3 TRBV24-1 . TGTGCCACCAGTGAGGACCGACTAGCGGGTTTCACAGATACGCAGTATTTT CATSEDRLAGFTDTQYF
TRBD2 TRBJ2-1 TRBV5-1 few TGCGCCAGCGGGGGGGGCTCCTACAATGAGCAGTTCTTC CASGGGSYNEQFF
. TRBJ1-4 TRBV5-1 . TGCGCCAGCAGCTTGGTAGCAGGGTCGGCTAATGAAAAACTGTTTTTT CASSLVAGSANEKLFF
TRBD1 TRBJ1-6 TRBV3-1/TRBV3-2 . TGTGCCAGCAGCCAAGCAGGGGGCCGGAATTCACCCCTCCACTTT CASSQAGGRNSPLHF
TRBD2 TRBJ2-2 TRBV4-1 . TGCGCCAGCAGCCCCGGACTAGCGACGACCGGGGAGCTGTTTTTT CASSPGLATTGELFF
. TRBJ1-2 TRBV15 . TGTGCCACCAGCAGAGAGGGCACCGCTTACTATGGCTACACCTTC CATSREGTAYYGYTF
TRBD2 TRBJ2-1 TRBV29-1 . TGCAGCGTTGACGAGCGGGGGGTACGGAATGAGCAGTTCTTC CSVDERGVRNEQFF